This T cell receptor (beta chain) appears in the sequencing data of a study of cytotoxic CD8 clonotypes in ibrutinib-treated CLL (dated by TCRdb to the early 2020s). With respect to the entire study: The cohort included some 14 treatment-naive and some twelve relapsed/refractory patients; around 17 were IGHV unmutated. Partial responses were observed in about 24 patients and complete responses in 2; after a median follow-up of 68 months, remission was maintained in approximately 14 patients and progression was observed in approximately 12. Response samples were obtained after a median of around eleven months of treatment, with a range of roughly 6 to 40 months. On average, each sample yielded 255,043 productive templates and tens of thousands of productive rearrangements. Longitudinal samples were obtainable from about 30% of the roughly 86 participants in the trial. Cryopreserved peripheral blood mononuclear cells were collected before treatment, at response, and at either disease progression or sustained remission. Every remission and progressive disease sample was obtained while ibrutinib was still being received by the patients. Overall study outcomes, separate from this receptor: Public clonotypes were found to be uncommon and were observed to contract or remain stable during treatment; the increase in clonality was shown to reflect expansion of private clonotypes at ibrutinib response. Lymph node repertoires were not examined, and the timing of sampling was not matched between patients in sustained remission and those whose disease progressed. At ibrutinib response clonality went up, during sustained remission it held steady, and at progression it dropped back toward baseline. At baseline, clonality was higher than in age-matched healthy donors and showed a strong correlation with circulating CD8+ T-cell counts.

Each clonotype received, on average, around 10x coverage in deep resolution sequencing performed on a MiSeq, where the target depth lay between 1 in 1 million and 1 in 200,000 T cells. TCR beta libraries were generated with the immunoSEQ hsTCRB Kit. The original pipeline was this. ImmunoSEQ Data Assistant and ImmunoSEQ Analyzer were used for data analysis, and V, D and J genes were assigned according to IMGT definitions. Clonality, which ranges from 0 to 1, was calculated by subtracting the normalized Shannon entropy of productive rearrangement frequencies from one. Only overrepresented clonotypes making up at least 0.05% of each patient's repertoire were included in the public clonotype analysis. Some twelve repertoires from age-matched healthy donors, obtained from immuneACCESS, served as clonality controls. TCRdb provides this immuneACCESS table in a form limited to in-frame rearrangements. Some clones are lacking; in checked studies, under half of them reflect an unresolved V gene, and why the rest are absent is not known. The V and J calls and clone size are taken from that table; D and trimming were inferred from the DNA. Counted in this sample were roughly 250,000 clones; roughly 70% of them appeared once. Together, the top ten hold less than 20% of the sample.

A remark on this clone: This receptor's antigen is unknown. No base quality information exists; no much larger clone differs at one position.

The CDR3 holds 12 amino acids from the cysteine to the phenylalanine. Here the CDR3 DNA is all that survives: 36 bases in frame from base 1. A distance of 7 bases separates the germline ends of V and J, which lose 5 bases and 4 bases respectively. Per the germline V gene (reference sequence), MNHEY is the CDR1 and SMNVEV is the CDR2. What the time point label conveys for this sample: 20 to 30 months on ibrutinib. For TCR beta library preparation, about 2 micrograms of genomic DNA were isolated from cryopreserved PBMCs. Longitudinal blood samples from CLL patients on ibrutinib monotherapy were analyzed using high-throughput TCR beta sequencing. The patients took part in an open-label, single-center phase 2 trial of ibrutinib monotherapy.

The sequence links TRBV27 to TRBJ2-3; a tentative D match to TRBD2 spans 5 bases. This specimen was PBMCs, taken after 24 months of ibrutinib treatment. This TCR came from a human donor with chronic lymphocytic leukemia. The nucleotides are TGTGCCAGCAGTACTAGAGCAGATACGCAGTATTTT. Translation gives CASSTRADTQYF.